This passage covers 26 T cell receptor beta chains from one sample sequenced in a study of shared clonotypes between healthy human individuals. Assay: immunoSEQ multiplex PCR; the TCRdb copy retains only in-frame clones and omits some. The table lists a few hundred thousand clones, just over 65% of them singletons. Sequencing was performed on memory CD4+ T cells sorted from blood. Subset reported: CD45RA-negative fraction. The receptors were gathered from a man aged 25 to 40 in good health.

The V and J genes are TRBV11-2 and TRBJ2-1; the D is unclear. Looked up from germline, CDR1 is SGHAT and CDR2 is FQNNGV. CDR3 length: 14 residues. Trimming took off 8 bases at V and 5 bases at J, with 16 bases between the two ends. The CDR3 nucleotides read TGTGCCAGCCTTACTAAAATAATGGACAATGAGCAGTTCTTC. Protein: CASLTKIMDNEQFF.

CDR3 bases: TGTGCCAGCAGCCACCGCCGCGGTGGCTACACCTTC. This sequence encodes CASSHRRGGYTF. The chain has TRBV11-2 and TRBJ1-2, with D uncertain. The CDR3 is 12 residues long. Germline V gene lookup returns CDR1 SGHAT and CDR2 FQNNGV. V was shortened by 5 bases and J by 7 bases, with 11 bases between the two germline ends.

The CDR3 nucleotides read TGTGCCAGTAGTCTAACGGGACAGGGGCCCACAGATACGCAGTATTTT. Protein product: CASSLTGQGPTDTQYF. This chain connects TRBV19 to TRBJ2-3; 10 nucleotides agree with TRBD1. In germline, CDR1 is LNHDA, CDR2 SQIVND (reference sequence). Trimming at V came to 5 bases and at J to 2 bases, leaving 7 bases not matched to a gene. The CDR3 is made up of 16 amino acids.

The gene calls are TRBV7-6 and TRBJ1-3; D is unclear. This CDR3 spans 16 amino acids. Between the trimmed V and J ends, which lost 1 base and 0 bases, there was a span of 10 bases. Per germline, CDR1 SGHVS and CDR2 FNYEAQ. CDR3 loop: CASSLDPWGSGNTIYF. The DNA for the CDR3 is TGTGCCAGCAGCTTAGACCCTTGGGGCTCTGGAAACACCATATATTTT.

The V gene is TRBV19, the J gene TRBJ1-1; 7 nucleotides match TRBD1. The CDR3 totals 14 residues. V gave up 1 base and J gave up 9 bases; unmatched junction bases: 8. The germline CDR1 and CDR2 sequences are LNHDA and SQIVND (reference sequence). DNA for the CDR3: TGTGCCAGTAGTATAGCGGGACAGAAAGGAAAAGCTTTCTTT. It yields the protein CASSIAGQKGKAFF.

J is TRBJ2-7 and V is TRBV7-2; no clear D. The CDR3 consists of 15 residues. V was pared by 2 bases and J by 2 bases, with 13 bases between. Germline V lookup: CDR1 SGHTA, CDR2 FQGNSA. This CDR3 is CASSLSWTLAYEQYF. The DNA for the CDR3 is TGTGCCAGCAGCTTAAGCTGGACCCTAGCCTACGAGCAGTACTTC. Full variable domain (missing parts from reference TRBV7-2 and TRBJ2-7): GAGVSQSPSNKVTEKGKDVELRCDPISGHTALYWYRQSLGQGLEFLIYFQGNSAPDKSGLPSDRFSAERTGGSVSTLTIQRTQQEDSAVYLCASSLSWTLAYEQYFGPGTRLTVT.

V is TRBV28 and J is TRBJ2-1; D unclear. V lost 2 bases and J 3 bases, leaving 8 bases between the germline ends. CDR1 is MDHEN and CDR2 is SYDVKM in the germline V gene. This CDR3 is 14 amino acids long. In nucleotides, the CDR3 is TGTGCCAGCAGTTTACGGACGGACTACAATGAGCAGTTCTTC. Residues: CASSLRTDYNEQFF.

CDR3 in DNA: TGCAGCGTTAGCCAGGGGAGCTCTGGGGCCAACGTCCTGACTTTC. Amino acid sequence: CSVSQGSSGANVLTF. V is TRBV29-1 and J is TRBJ2-6; D is perhaps TRBD1 (6 bases). The CDR3 is 15 residues long. Trimming shortened V by 5 bases and J by 0 bases, and 11 bases separated the two germline ends. The germline V gene has CDR1 SQVTM and CDR2 ANQGSEA.

The chain combines TRBV9 with TRBJ2-7; D may be TRBD1 (6 bases). V was shortened by 0 bases and J by 5 bases, with 18 bases between the two germline ends. The CDR3 spans 16 residues. Germline-derived CDR1 and CDR2 are SGDLS and YYNGEE. In nucleotides, the CDR3 is TGTGCCAGCAGCGTAGCTCCAACCGGGACACCTCACGAGCAGTACTTC. This encodes CASSVAPTGTPHEQYF.

The chain has TRBV5-1 and TRBJ1-1; possibly TRBD1 for D (5 bases). V was trimmed by 5 bases and J by 5 bases, leaving 13 bases between them. CDR1 is SGHRS and CDR2 is YFSETQ in the germline V gene. The CDR3 covers 13 residues. CDR3 sequence: CASSISGVTEAFF. The CDR3, as DNA: TGCGCCAGCAGTATTTCGGGGGTGACTGAAGCTTTCTTT.

This clone has only a few counts. V and J are TRBV6-1 and TRBJ1-1; D unclear. Trimming removed 7 bases at V and 7 bases at J, with 16 bases between. This CDR3 is 13 amino acids long. CDR1 and CDR2 from the germline V gene are MNHNS and SASEGT. CDR3 sequence: CASMKVMPLEAFF. The CDR3 coding sequence is TGTGCCAGCATGAAAGTTATGCCCCTTGAAGCTTTCTTT.

This clone was recorded a few times. The chain is built from TRBV11-3 and TRBJ2-3; D not resolved. The CDR3 is 13 residues long. Trimming took off 5 bases at V and 1 base at J, with 7 bases between the two ends. Germline V gene sequence: CDR1 SGHNT, CDR2 YENEEA. This CDR3 reads CASSEAGTDTQYF. Here the CDR3 DNA reads TGTGCCAGCAGCGAGGCGGGCACAGATACGCAGTATTTT. Together with reference TRBV11-3 and TRBJ2-3, the CDR3 gives the full variable domain: EAGVVQSPRYKIIEKKQPVAFWCNPISGHNTLYWYLQNLGQGPELLIRYENEEAVDDSQLPKDRFSAERLKGVDSTLKIQPAELGDSAVYLCASSEAGTDTQYFGPGTRLTVL.

This chain connects TRBV14 to TRBJ2-2; 8 nucleotides align to TRBD1. This CDR3 region has 17 residues. Unmatched junction bases numbered 8, after V lost 4 bases and J lost 1 base. In germline, CDR1 is SGHDN, CDR2 FVKESK. The CDR3 here is CASSPLPGQENTGELFF. The CDR3 DNA sequence: TGTGCCAGCAGCCCTCTCCCGGGACAGGAGAACACCGGGGAGCTGTTTTTT.

The V gene is TRBV18, the J gene TRBJ2-5; a weak D match, TRBD2 (5 bases). This CDR3 has 15 amino acids. Germline lookup yields CDR1 KGHSH and CDR2 LQKENI. Trimming left V 1 base short and J 4 bases short, with 13 bases between. The CDR3 spells CASSPQGGSRETQYF. The CDR3 DNA is TGTGCCAGCTCACCACAGGGCGGGTCGCGAGAGACCCAGTACTTC. The variable domain in full, completed from reference TRBV18 and TRBJ2-5, reads NAGVMQNPRHLVRRRGQEARLRCSPMKGHSHVYWYRQLPEEGLKFMVYLQKENIIDESGMPKERFSAEFPKEGPSILRIQQVVRGDSAAYFCASSPQGGSRETQYFGPGTRLLVL.

The chain couples TRBV13 to TRBJ2-1; no firm D call. The CDR3 totals 19 residues. In germline, CDR1 is PRHDT, CDR2 FYEKMQ (reference sequence). The V end lost 4 bases, the J end lost 0 bases, and 22 bases lay between the germline ends. The CDR3 DNA follows: TGTGCCAGCAGCTACGCGTCTCGATTAGAGCCGAGCTCCTACAATGAGCAGTTCTTC. Translating gives CASSYASRLEPSSYNEQFF.

This clone was detected only once. The chain joins TRBV18 to TRBJ2-2, with D hard to call. From germline, CDR1 is KGHSH and CDR2 LQKENI. Trimming removed 1 base from V and 7 bases from J, with 4 bases in between. The CDR3 consists of 12 residues. The DNA for the CDR3 is TGTGCCAGCTCACCACAACACGGGGAGCTGTTTTTT. This sequence encodes CASSPQHGELFF.

In DNA form, the CDR3 reads TGTGCCAGCAAGTCCCCGGGCAGAAGCTCCTACGAGCAGTACTTC. Its translation: CASKSPGRSSYEQYF. V usage is TRBV28 and J usage is TRBJ2-7, with D unresolved. V was cut by 7 bases and J by 0 bases, with 16 bases left in between. CDR1 and CDR2 from the germline V gene are MDHEN and SYDVKM. The CDR3 contains 15 residues.

The chain recombines TRBV10-2 with TRBJ1-5, with TRBD1 as a possible D gene (5 bases). Germline-derived CDR1 and CDR2 are WSHSY and SAAADI. CDR3 length equals 14 residues. Trimming stripped 8 bases from V and 2 bases from J, with 13 bases between. The CDR3 DNA follows: TGCGCCAGCGGGGGGGGTGGTGGCAATCAGCCCCAGCATTTT. Translated: CASGGGGGNQPQHF.

CDR3 in DNA: TGTGCCAGCAGCTTAGGGCAGCGGGAGTCCTACGAGCAGTACTTC. Residues: CASSLGQRESYEQYF. The V gene is TRBV7-2, the J gene TRBJ2-7; 8 bases match TRBD2. V lost 1 base to trimming and J lost 1 base; unmatched junction nucleotides: 3. The CDR3 sequence is 15 residues long. CDR1 and CDR2 from the germline V gene are SGHTA and FQGNSA. Full variable domain (missing parts from reference TRBV7-2 and TRBJ2-7): GAGVSQSPSNKVTEKGKDVELRCDPISGHTALYWYRQSLGQGLEFLIYFQGNSAPDKSGLPSDRFSAERTGGSVSTLTIQRTQQEDSAVYLCASSLGQRESYEQYFGPGTRLTVT.

This clone has more than one count but fewer than ten. The gene calls are TRBV5-1 and TRBJ2-7; D unresolved. V lost 4 bases and J 3 bases, leaving 14 bases between the germline ends. CDR3 length equals 14 residues. Looked up from germline, CDR1 is SGHRS and CDR2 is YFSETQ. The CDR3 sequence: CASSPEISYYEQYF. The CDR3 DNA reads TGCGCCAGCAGCCCCGAGATTTCCTACTACGAGCAGTACTTC. Supplemented by reference TRBV5-1 and TRBJ2-7, the full variable domain reads KAGVTQTPRYLIKTRGQQVTLSCSPISGHRSVSWYQQTPGQGLQFLFEYFSETQRNKGNFPGRFSGRQFSNSRSEMNVSTLELGDSALYLCASSPEISYYEQYFGPGTRLTVT.

For this clone: The junction and the germline gene differ at one end; a read error may be behind it. The chain joins TRBV5-1 to TRBJ2-2, with a possible D match to TRBD1 (5 bases). CDR3 length equals 15 residues. Per germline, CDR1 SGHRS and CDR2 YFSETQ. CDR3 region: CASSFLGQNPGELFF. DNA for the CDR3: TGCGCCAGCAGCTTTCTGGGGCAGAACCCCGGGGAGCTGTTTTTT.

The gene calls are TRBV11-3 and TRBJ2-7, with a weak D call TRBD2 (5 bases). Germline CDR1 SGHNT, CDR2 YENEEA. Trimming removed 5 bases from V and 0 bases from J, with 14 bases in between. This CDR3 has 15 residues. The CDR3 DNA reads TGTGCCAGCAGCGATACCGGGAAAAACTCCTACGAGCAGTACTTC. Its protein product is CASSDTGKNSYEQYF.

This clone was seen a single time. The V call is TRBV7-6, the J call TRBJ2-1; no firm D call. The V and J ends lost 0 bases and 7 bases respectively, with 7 bases between them. Germline loops: CDR1 SGHVS, CDR2 FNYEAQ. This CDR3 is 13 amino acids long. CDR3 sequence reads: CASSLALANEQFF. The CDR3 DNA reads TGTGCCAGCAGCTTAGCGCTTGCTAATGAGCAGTTCTTC.

The chain recombines TRBV5-1 with TRBJ2-1; no reliable D call. CDR3 length equals 14 residues. The germline V and J ends were trimmed by 5 bases and 8 bases, with 17 bases remaining between them. CDR1 and CDR2 (germline): SGHRS, YFSETQ. This CDR3 is CASRGSPAIDEQFF. The CDR3 DNA follows: TGCGCCAGCAGGGGTTCGCCAGCGATCGATGAGCAGTTCTTC.

The chain couples TRBV11-1 to TRBJ2-1; 7 bases agree with TRBD1. The V segment lost 5 bases and the J segment 15 bases; nucleotides outside the gene matches: 25. Germline-derived CDR1 and CDR2 are SGHAT and FQDESV (reference sequence). This CDR3 spans 17 amino acids. The DNA of the CDR3 is TGTGCCAGCAGCCAAGCCTCAACCGGGACAGTCGGAACTAAACGGTTCTTC. Translating gives CASSQASTGTVGTKRFF.

The V gene is TRBV19, the J gene TRBJ2-1, with D possibly matching TRBD1 (6 bases). V was shortened by 1 base and J by 8 bases, with 18 bases between the two germline ends. The CDR3 extends over 16 amino acids. Germline V CDR1 and CDR2: LNHDA, SQIVND (reference sequence). The DNA of the CDR3 is TGTGCCAGTAGTATAGGCCCTGGGACACCAGGGGATGAGCAGTTCTTC. This codes for CASSIGPGTPGDEQFF. Drawing the rest from reference TRBV19 and TRBJ2-1, the complete variable domain is DGGITQSPKYLFRKEGQNVTLSCEQNLNHDAMYWYRQDPGQGLRLIYYSQIVNDFQKGDIAEGYSVSREKKESFPLTVTSAQKNPTAFYLCASSIGPGTPGDEQFFGPGTRLTVL.